A single TCR beta chain is shown here with its context. Its specificity is unknown. This sample was included in a study of beta chain features in type 1 diabetes. General study findings and limits: Relative to healthy donors, patients appeared to have naive, central memory and Treg TCRB repertoires that were more similar. Amplification by PCR could prefer shorter templates, with the same effect in patients and controls.

Expressed TCRB transcripts were sequenced because the isolated RNA had all been reverse transcribed beforehand. Using immunoSEQ multiplex PCR, the repertoire was profiled, and TCRdb retains in-frame clones only, with some absent. The table has more than 50,000 clones, around three fifths seen once. The clonotype comes from a woman between 18 and 29 years old in good health. Sequenced input: Tregs from blood.

CDR3 sequence: CSVLGTGGSGANVLTF. The CDR3 nucleotides are TGCAGCGTTCTGGGGACAGGAGGCTCTGGGGCCAACGTCCTGACTTTC. This chain uses TRBV29-1 with TRBJ2-6; 8 nucleotides line up with TRBD1. Germline trimming cut 5 bases from V and 0 bases from J; bases unmatched to any gene: 6. This CDR3 is 16 amino acids long. CDR1 and CDR2 (germline): SQVTM, ANQGSEA.